The source of this T cell receptor (beta chain) is a study of regulatory T cells in long-lasting Graves disease. Germline V gives CDR1 KGHSH, CDR2 LQKENI. Trimming took off 4 bases at V and 4 bases at J, with 17 bases between the two ends. This CDR3 contains 15 residues. This clonotype was observed many times. Its target is unknown. Arm-PCR of CDR3 regions and iRepertoire HTBI primers were used to build TCR beta libraries. A single record per CDR3 protein comes from TCRdb applying MiXCR to the multiplex PCR reads. The repertoire includes under 300,000 distinct CDR3 sequences, 20% to 25% of them detected once, and 14% sits in the top ten. Whole-study findings and limits: Repertoires from persistent disease leaned toward TRBV28, TRBJ1-2 and TRBJ2-5.

The time point was: newly diagnosed GD, antithyroid drugs for less than 3 months. RNA extracted from PBMCs served as the sequencing template. This material consisted of peripheral blood mononuclear cells (PBMCs), taken at new diagnosis, from a patient treated with antithyroid drugs. The chain links TRBV18 to TRBJ2-7; weak D call: TRBD1 (6 bases). This TCR derives from a female donor with Graves disease. The CDR3 coding sequence is TGTGCCAGCTCACGGAACCGGGACACCATTTACGAGCAGTACTTC. It encodes CASSRNRDTIYEQYF.